This T cell receptor (beta chain) was sequenced for a study of post-analysis software for immune sequencing data. Study-level findings and limits: TRBV5-6, TRBV5-1 and TRBV20-1 were among several TRBV segments more frequent in patients than controls. There was significantly lower normalized Chao1 diversity in multiple sclerosis patients than in controls.

With regard to this clonotype: Its antigen is undetermined.

The length of the CDR3 is 17 residues. Trimming took 3 bases from V and 0 from J, leaving 18 bases between them. The V gene's germline CDR1 is SGHKS and CDR2 YYEKEE (reference sequence). The TCR beta cDNA libraries contained unique molecular identifiers. TCRdb recomputed calls from the PCR reads with MiXCR, one row per CDR3 protein. The sample contains roughly 200,000 distinct CDR3 sequences, about 30% of which appear only once. The gene calls are TRBV5-5 and TRBJ1-1; D remains ambiguous. The TCR comes from a girl younger than 18 with multiple sclerosis. Source material: blood. CDR3 in amino acids: CASSSGAPMTLNTEAFF. The CDR3 region has the DNA TGTGCCAGCAGCTCGGGAGCACCGATGACACTGAACACTGAAGCTTTCTTT.